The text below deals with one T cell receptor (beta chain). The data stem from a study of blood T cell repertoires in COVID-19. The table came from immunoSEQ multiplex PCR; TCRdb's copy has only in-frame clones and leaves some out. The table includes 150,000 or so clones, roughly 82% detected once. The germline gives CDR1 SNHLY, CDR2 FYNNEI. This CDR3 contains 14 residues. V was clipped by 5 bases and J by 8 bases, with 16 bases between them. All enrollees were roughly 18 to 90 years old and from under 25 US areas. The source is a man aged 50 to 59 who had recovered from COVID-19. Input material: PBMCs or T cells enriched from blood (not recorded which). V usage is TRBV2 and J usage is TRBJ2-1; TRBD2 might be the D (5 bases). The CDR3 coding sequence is TGTGCCAGCAGTCCGTATGGGCCCGGGGATGAGCAGTTCTTC. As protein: CASSPYGPGDEQFF. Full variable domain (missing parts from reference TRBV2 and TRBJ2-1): EPEVTQTPSHQVTQMGQEVILRCVPISNHLYFYWYRQILGQKVEFLVSFYNNEISEKSEIFDDQFSVERPDGSNFTLKIRSTKLEDSAMYFCASSPYGPGDEQFFGPGTRLTVL.